This paragraph reports one T cell receptor (beta chain). Its recognized antigen is unknown. No base quality information exists; no much larger clone differs at one position. This entry belongs to a study of T cells in localized non-small cell lung cancer (dated by TCRdb to the early 2020s). For the study in its entirety: The study analyzed T cell repertoires of 200 to 300 early-stage NSCLC patients, comparing tumors and uninvolved tumor-adjacent lungs. Of the NSCLC patients, approximately 130 were male and 85 to 110 were female, and the mean age was around 70 years. The cohort was made up of around 220 treatment-naive NSCLC patients whose localized lung tumors had been resected. The research as a whole found: Because multi-region sequencing of the tumors was not done, intratumor heterogeneity could not be ruled out. Of the top 100 tumor clones, a median of roughly 53 were detected in paired uninvolved adjacent lung; under 35 were also among that lung's top 100. The highest T cell clonality was observed in uninvolved tumor-adjacent lung, where clonality exceeded that of tumor, suggesting that antigenic responses were more focused in uninvolved tumor-adjacent lung. Higher T cell density in blood was associated with longer overall survival, whereas higher clonality in adjacent lung was associated with shorter survival. Because the study design was exploratory, TCR variables were selected using unadjusted p-values without false-discovery rate correction.

TCR beta CDR3 regions were sequenced from DNA using the immunoSEQ Assay. Concerning the study's data processing: T cell density was computed as TCR beta template counts normalized to usable DNA estimated by amplifying housekeeping genes. Richness was estimated with the preseqR package, extrapolating to 400,000 templates for PBMC samples and 120,000 templates for tissue samples. Clonality was taken to be one minus Pielou's evenness. To identify tissue-enriched TCRs, differential abundance testing was run on productive amino-acid clonotypes with a minimum total count of 5 and an alpha of 0.1. The Jaccard Index and the Morisita Overlap Index were used to measure how much the repertoires overlapped between compartments. GLIPH grouped TCR beta CDR3s together with public tetramer-defined viral CDR3s, and a viral motif had to include at least three viral sequences and show V-gene enrichment. Held by TCRdb, this immuneACCESS table contains in-frame sequences only and omits some clones. Under half of the omission traces to an unresolved V gene where checked; the cause of the rest is unknown. The V and J calls and clone size come from that table; D and trimming were worked out from the DNA. This sample comprises roughly 48,000 clones, approximately 77% of them detected only once. Together, the top ten hold 17% of the sample.

CDR3 length: 14 amino acids, cysteine to phenylalanine. Only the CDR3 region is kept as DNA, spanning 42 bases read in frame from base 1. The germline V gene provides CDR1 SNHLY and CDR2 FYNNEI. V is clipped by 3 bases and J by 3 bases, and the sequence between their germline boundaries is 12 bases long. At diagnosis, peripheral blood, uninvolved tumor-adjacent lung and tumor were collected and were preserved as a mix of fresh-frozen and FFPE material. For TCR repertoire profiling, the blood samples were analyzed as peripheral blood mononuclear cells. This specimen was peripheral blood, taken before any cancer treatment. Recombination joined TRBV2 with TRBJ2-7, with no reliable assignment of the D segment. The TCR sequence derives from a man aged 35-75 years with stage I squamous cell lung carcinoma. The CDR3 protein sequence reads: CASSEKGLVYEQYF. The DNA sequence is given as TGTGCCAGCAGTGAGAAGGGCCTGGTCTACGAGCAGTACTTC.